Listed below are T cell receptor beta chains from one sample, sequenced in a study of cytomegalovirus exposure and HLA in healthy donors. Only in-frame clones appear in the TCRdb table, and some are missing; sequencing was by immunoSEQ multiplex PCR. Of over 250,000 clones listed, roughly 87% were seen once; the top ten hold roughly 1.2%. The sequenced material came from PBMCs. The receptors were sampled from a woman aged 25-40 years in good health and CMV-seropositive. Both conserved end residues are part of each CDR3. The D gene is left open where the match is weak. The listing skips clone size in some rows; elsewhere it reads once, few, many or a size class.

V gene: TRBV5-6; clone size: once; J gene: TRBJ1-4; D gene: .; CDR3 DNA: TGTGCCAGCACCCGGTCCGGACAGCCGGGGGGTACTAATGAAAAACTGTTTTTT; CDR3 protein: CASTRSGQPGGTNEKLFF
V gene: TRBV30; clone size: .; J gene: TRBJ1-2; D gene: TRBD1; CDR3 DNA: TGTGCCTGGACTGCGGACAGGGAACCCTCATATGGCTACACCTTC; CDR3 protein: CAWTADREPSYGYTF
V gene: TRBV30; clone size: .; J gene: TRBJ2-1; D gene: .; CDR3 DNA: TGTGCCTGCGGAAAGGTTAGAAGGGGTGAGCAGTTCTTC; CDR3 protein: CACGKVRRGEQFF
V gene: TRBV30; clone size: few; J gene: TRBJ2-2; D gene: .; CDR3 DNA: TGTGCCTGGAGTCGTATCGGGGAGCTGTTTTTT; CDR3 protein: CAWSRIGELFF
V gene: TRBV29-1; clone size: once; J gene: TRBJ2-5; D gene: .; CDR3 DNA: TGCAGCGTAGCTGCTTTAGCGGCAGAAGGAGAGACCCAGTACTTC; CDR3 protein: CSVAALAAEGETQYF
V gene: TRBV7-6; clone size: .; J gene: TRBJ2-1; D gene: TRBD2; CDR3 DNA: TGTGCCAGCAGCTTCAGCGGGGGGGATAATGAGCAGTTCTTC; CDR3 protein: CASSFSGGDNEQFF
V gene: TRBV30; clone size: .; J gene: TRBJ1-2; D gene: .; CDR3 DNA: TGTGCCTGGAGTGTCCTCGGGGGCTACACCTTC; CDR3 protein: CAWSVLGGYTF
V gene: TRBV7-8; clone size: .; J gene: TRBJ1-3; D gene: .; CDR3 DNA: TGTGCCAGCAGCTTAAACTCCCACGGGGGAAACACCATATATTTT; CDR3 protein: CASSLNSHGGNTIYF
V gene: TRBV11-2; clone size: .; J gene: TRBJ2-2; D gene: TRBD2; CDR3 DNA: TGTGCCAGCGGTCTAGCGGAGAACACCGGGGAGCTGTTTTTT; CDR3 protein: CASGLAENTGELFF
V gene: TRBV30; clone size: .; J gene: TRBJ2-7; D gene: TRBD2; CDR3 DNA: TGTGCCTGTGGGACTAGCGGGAGCTACGAGCAGTACTTC; CDR3 protein: CACGTSGSYEQYF
V gene: TRBV4-3; clone size: .; J gene: TRBJ1-1; D gene: .; CDR3 DNA: TGCGCCAGAACCTGTCGTTGGCAGGGCACTGAAGCTTTCTTT; CDR3 protein: CARTCRWQGTEAFF
V gene: TRBV5-4; clone size: .; J gene: TRBJ1-1; D gene: .; CDR3 DNA: TGTGCCAGCAGCTTGGCTCCGTGGACTGAAGCTTTCTTT; CDR3 protein: CASSLAPWTEAFF
V gene: TRBV19; clone size: few; J gene: TRBJ1-5; D gene: .; CDR3 DNA: TGTGCCAGTAGTGCTCGATGGGGGCCCCAGCATTTT; CDR3 protein: CASSARWGPQHF
V gene: TRBV4-1; clone size: .; J gene: TRBJ2-7; D gene: .; CDR3 DNA: TGCGCCAGCAGCCGAGAGGGAGCCTACGAGCAGTACTTC; CDR3 protein: CASSREGAYEQYF
V gene: TRBV28; clone size: once; J gene: TRBJ2-7; D gene: .; CDR3 DNA: TGTGCCAGCAGACTAGGACGGTACGAGCAGTACTTC; CDR3 protein: CASRLGRYEQYF